Below are 28 T cell receptor beta chains sequenced from a single sample in a study of memory CD4+ T cells and cytomegalovirus serostatus. This table comes from immunoSEQ multiplex PCR, and its TCRdb copy is limited to in-frame clones, with some not included. The table lists about 92,000 clones, under 90% of them singletons. The sort gate was single viable CD3+CD4+CD8-CD45RO+ cells for memory CD4+ T cells. Sequencing was carried out using memory CD4+ T cells from blood. The receptor set was obtained from an adult in good health and CMV-seropositive.

This chain connects TRBV5-1 to TRBJ1-1; D gene ambiguous. The V gene lost 0 bases and the J gene lost 4 bases, with 16 bases spanning the gap. Germline CDR1 SGHRS, CDR2 YFSETQ. The CDR3 covers 16 residues. The CDR3 DNA sequence: TGCGCCAGCAGCTTGGCGAGTGGGATTTTGCCCACTGAAGCTTTCTTT. Its protein is CASSLASGILPTEAFF.

The chain's CDR3 is CASSEGPRGGANGYTF. DNA for the CDR3: TGTGCCAGCAGTGAGGGGCCCCGGGGGGGGGCAAATGGCTACACCTTC. This chain uses TRBV6-1 with TRBJ1-2, with D possibly TRBD1 on 6 matching bases. Germline V lookup: CDR1 MNHNS, CDR2 SASEGT. Trimming cost V 3 bases and J 6 bases, with 20 bases left between them. The CDR3 covers 16 residues.

This chain uses TRBV21-1 with TRBJ2-5; the DNA was not compared with TRBD2, the D call given in the table. TRBV21-1 is labeled a pseudogene. CDR3 size: 17 residues. The CDR3 DNA sequence: TGTGCCAGCGGATTTAGGACTAGCGGGGATAAAGAAGAGACCCAGTACTTC. This codes for CASGFRTSGDKEETQYF.

Only one count was recorded for this clone. The rearrangement joins TRBV30 to TRBJ2-4; D is undetermined. V lost 0 bases to trimming and J lost 3 bases, with 9 bases between them. The CDR3 spans 14 residues. Germline-derived CDR1 and CDR2 are GTSNPN and SVGIG (reference sequence). The CDR3 DNA is TGTGCCTGGAGTGTCGACGGCCTCAAAAACATTCAGTACTTC. Amino acid sequence: CAWSVDGLKNIQYF. The full variable domain, completed using reference TRBV30 and TRBJ2-4, is SQTIHQWPATLVQPVGSPLSLECTVEGTSNPNLYWYRQAAGRGLQLLFYSVGIGQISSEVPQNLSASRPQDRQFILSSKKLLLSDSGFYLCAWSVDGLKNIQYFGAGTRLSVL.

The gene calls are TRBV9 and TRBJ2-7; D perhaps matches TRBD2 (6 bases). CDR1 is SGDLS and CDR2 is YYNGEE in the germline V gene. CDR3 length: 13 amino acids. The V gene lost 4 bases and the J gene lost 6 bases, with 14 bases spanning the gap. CDR3 sequence: CASSSQWRGEQYF. The CDR3 DNA reads as TGTGCCAGCAGCTCACAGTGGAGGGGCGAGCAGTACTTC.

This chain joins TRBV6-5 and TRBJ2-3; 7 nucleotides agree with TRBD1. The CDR3 consists of 15 residues. Unmatched junction bases numbered 4, after V lost 2 bases and J lost 2 bases. Looked up from germline, CDR1 is MNHEY and CDR2 is SVGAGI. The CDR3 here is CASSYLGQSTDTQYF. CDR3 coding DNA: TGTGCCAGCAGTTACCTGGGACAGTCCACAGATACGCAGTATTTT.

The chain uses TRBV28 and TRBJ1-5; TRBD1 is a possible D gene (5 bases). Trimming cost V 3 bases and J 5 bases, with 11 bases left between them. The germline V gene encodes CDR1 MDHEN and CDR2 SYDVKM. The CDR3 covers 14 residues. CDR3 region: CASSFPRGDQPQHF. CDR3 DNA sequence: TGTGCCAGCAGTTTTCCCCGGGGGGATCAGCCCCAGCATTTT.

The gene calls are TRBV18 and TRBJ2-5, with D perhaps TRBD2 (5 bases). Trimming left V 2 bases short and J 5 bases short, with 9 bases between. This CDR3 comprises 13 residues. The V gene's germline CDR1 is KGHSH and CDR2 LQKENI. CDR3 sequence (DNA): TGTGCCAGCTCACCAGGGAGCAGGGAGACCCAGTACTTC. Amino acid sequence: CASSPGSRETQYF.

The J gene is TRBJ2-2, the V gene TRBV6-4; D uncertain. CDR3 size: 13 residues. Trimming shortened V by 5 bases and J by 7 bases, and 11 bases separated the two germline ends. Germline loops: CDR1 MRHNA, CDR2 SNTAGT. In nucleotides, the CDR3 is TGTGCCAGCAGTTTCGACGCGAGCGGGGAGCTGTTTTTT. It codes for CASSFDASGELFF.

The chain has TRBV10-3 and TRBJ1-1; no clear D. V was pared by 2 bases and J by 1 base, with 8 bases between. The germline V gene has CDR1 ENHRY and CDR2 SYGVKD. This CDR3 region has 14 residues. Here the CDR3 DNA reads TGTGCCATCAGTGAGAGGGTCGGGAACACTGAAGCTTTCTTT. Protein product: CAISERVGNTEAFF.

The V call is TRBV7-2, the J call TRBJ2-7; 8 nucleotides align to TRBD2. The CDR3 loop spans 16 amino acids. V was pared by 1 base and J by 6 bases, with 11 bases of the junction left unmatched. CDR1 SGHTA and CDR2 FQGNSA come from the germline V gene. The CDR3 reads CASSLVPGRAGSEQYF. CDR3 coding DNA: TGTGCCAGCAGCTTAGTTCCCGGGAGGGCTGGGAGCGAGCAGTACTTC. The full variable domain, completed using reference TRBV7-2 and TRBJ2-7, is GAGVSQSPSNKVTEKGKDVELRCDPISGHTALYWYRQSLGQGLEFLIYFQGNSAPDKSGLPSDRFSAERTGGSVSTLTIQRTQQEDSAVYLCASSLVPGRAGSEQYFGPGTRLTVT.

The V and J genes are TRBV5-1 and TRBJ2-7, with 7 nucleotides matching TRBD1. The CDR3 runs to 13 residues. Germline assignment: CDR1 SGHRS and CDR2 YFSETQ. J gave up 7 bases and V 5 bases, and 9 bases lay outside the gene matches. For the CDR3, the DNA is TGCGCCAGCAGGACAGGGACCGGAGGAGAGCAGTACTTC. It codes for CASRTGTGGEQYF.

The chain couples TRBV2 to TRBJ2-7; no clear D gene. Trimming pared 4 bases from V and 7 bases from J, leaving 14 bases between. From germline, CDR1 is SNHLY and CDR2 FYNNEI. The CDR3 loop spans 13 amino acids. CDR3 sequence reads: CASSVSLNGEQYF. The CDR3, as DNA: TGTGCCAGCAGTGTCTCACTCAATGGGGAGCAGTACTTC. Full variable domain (remainder filled in from reference TRBV2 and TRBJ2-7): EPEVTQTPSHQVTQMGQEVILRCVPISNHLYFYWYRQILGQKVEFLVSFYNNEISEKSEIFDDQFSVERPDGSNFTLKIRSTKLEDSAMYFCASSVSLNGEQYFGPGTRLTVT.

The chain employs TRBV28 and TRBJ1-5; 10 bases map to TRBD1. CDR3 length: 17 amino acids. Germline V CDR1 and CDR2: MDHEN, SYDVKM. The V gene end was trimmed by 6 bases and the J gene end by 3 bases; junction bases not matched to a gene: 11. The CDR3 sequence is CASRPRRGQGNNQPQHF. The CDR3 DNA is TGTGCCAGCAGACCACGACGGGGACAGGGGAACAATCAGCCCCAGCATTTT.

The chain couples TRBV15 to TRBJ2-1; 9 nucleotides align to TRBD2. CDR3 length: 15 amino acids. V lost 6 bases, J lost 4 bases, and 7 bases stayed unmatched. Germline loops: CDR1 LNHNV, CDR2 YYDKDF (reference sequence). CDR3: CATRRGLAGYNEQFF. The CDR3 bases are TGTGCCACCAGGCGAGGGCTAGCGGGATACAATGAGCAGTTCTTC.

This clone was recorded only once. The rearrangement uses TRBV5-1 and TRBJ2-5, with D tentatively TRBD1 (6 bases). Trimming stripped 0 bases from V and 7 bases from J, with 10 bases between. CDR3 length equals 13 residues. Germline CDR1 and CDR2: SGHRS and YFSETQ. The CDR3 sequence is CASSLDREGTQYF. The DNA for the CDR3 is TGCGCCAGCAGCTTGGACAGGGAAGGGACCCAGTACTTC.

This chain uses TRBV4-1 with TRBJ1-1, with D possibly TRBD1 on 5 matching bases. The CDR3 is 14 amino acids. V lost 3 bases to trimming and J lost 1 base, with 9 bases between them. Germline values: CDR1 MGHRA, CDR2 YSYEKL. CDR3 DNA: TGCGCCAGCAGCCACAACAGGAAGAACACTGAAGCTTTCTTT. As protein: CASSHNRKNTEAFF.

The V call is TRBV7-6, the J call TRBJ2-1, with 7 nucleotides matching TRBD2. Trimming took 5 bases from V and 6 from J; bases not matched to a gene: 10. The length of the CDR3 is 15 residues. The germline V gene encodes CDR1 SGHVS and CDR2 FNYEAQ. CDR3 region: CASSTSGVGLNEQFF. The CDR3 DNA sequence: TGTGCCAGCAGCACGAGCGGGGTGGGTCTCAATGAGCAGTTCTTC.

This chain joins TRBV29-1 and TRBJ2-2, with 11 bases fitting TRBD2. CDR1 and CDR2 from the germline V gene are SQVTM and ANQGSEA. V dropped 7 bases and J dropped 5; count of bases not matched to a gene: 0. The CDR3 contains 12 residues. The CDR3 DNA sequence: TGCAGCGGACTAGCGGGAACCGGGGAGCTGTTTTTT. This translates into CSGLAGTGELFF.

The chain carries TRBV28 and TRBJ2-3; maybe TRBD2 (6 bases). The CDR3 is 16 residues long. Germline assignment: CDR1 MDHEN and CDR2 SYDVKM. Trimming stripped 3 bases from V and 0 bases from J, with 13 bases between. The CDR3 bases are TGTGCCAGCAGTTTCGCCGGGACTTCTAGCACAGATACGCAGTATTTT. It is translated as CASSFAGTSSTDTQYF.

This chain joins TRBV2 and TRBJ1-1; D not certain. V gave up 6 bases and J gave up 1 base, with 12 bases separating them. The CDR3 has 14 amino acids. CDR1 and CDR2 from the germline V gene are SNHLY and FYNNEI. CDR3: CASRSGVRNTEAFF. CDR3 DNA sequence: TGTGCCAGCAGGTCCGGGGTAAGGAACACTGAAGCTTTCTTT.

This clone was recorded once. The chain combines TRBV15 with TRBJ2-7; D is perhaps TRBD1 (5 bases). With 0 bases removed from V and 3 bases from J, the gap between germline ends came to 15 bases. There are 16 residues in the CDR3. Looked up from germline, CDR1 is LNHNV and CDR2 is YYDKDF (reference sequence). The CDR3 sequence is CATSREVSRERYEQYF. DNA of the CDR3: TGTGCCACCAGCAGAGAAGTTAGCAGGGAACGCTACGAGCAGTACTTC.

This sequence joins TRBV4-3 and TRBJ1-2; 9 bases map to TRBD1. Germline V gene data show CDR1 as LGHNA and CDR2 as YSLEER. The CDR3 consists of 15 residues. V shed 3 bases, J shed 8 bases, and the junction held 10 bases outside the gene matches. The CDR3 here is CASSHADRGVEGYTF. The CDR3 coding sequence is TGCGCCAGCAGCCATGCTGACAGGGGGGTCGAGGGCTACACCTTC.

The gene calls are TRBV18 and TRBJ2-7; D unresolved. This CDR3 contains 13 residues. The germline V gene encodes CDR1 KGHSH and CDR2 LQKENI. V was clipped by 3 bases and J by 1 base, with 7 bases between them. CDR3 DNA sequence: TGTGCCAGCTCACCCAGCCAGTCCTACGAGCAGTACTTC. Translated, it gives CASSPSQSYEQYF.

The chain has TRBV6-6 and TRBJ2-7; tentative D call: TRBD2 (6 bases). Between the trimmed V and J ends, which lost 8 bases and 4 bases, there was a span of 15 bases. From germline, CDR1 is MNHNY and CDR2 SVGAGI (reference sequence). The CDR3 has 13 amino acids. CDR3: CASEFGGGYEQYF. In DNA form, the CDR3 reads TGTGCCAGCGAGTTTGGAGGAGGGTACGAGCAGTACTTC.

V gene TRBV27 combines with J gene TRBJ1-1, with 9 bases fitting TRBD1. After removal of 6 bases from V and 3 bases from J, the junction contained 8 bases not matched to a gene. The CDR3 spans 15 residues. Germline V lookup: CDR1 MNHEY, CDR2 SMNVEV (reference sequence). Written as DNA, the CDR3 is TGTGCCAGCAGGCGAGGACAGGGGAGGGACACTGAAGCTTTCTTT. It specifies CASRRGQGRDTEAFF.

This chain links TRBV11-3 with TRBJ2-7; D might be TRBD2 (5 bases). Per the germline V gene, CDR1 is SGHNT and CDR2 is YENEEA. This CDR3 comprises 13 residues. The germline V and J ends were trimmed by 5 bases and 6 bases, with 14 bases remaining between them. Here the CDR3 reads CASSKNLEGEQYF. In DNA, the CDR3 is TGTGCCAGCAGCAAAAACCTTGAGGGCGAGCAGTACTTC.

This clone was observed a few times. CDR3 bases: TGTGCCAGTAGTGGCTTAACGGGACAAGATCTCTTTCGACTGTTTTTT. Translated: CASSGLTGQDLFRLFF. The V gene is TRBV19, the J gene TRBJ1-4; a possible D gene is TRBD1 (6 bases). CDR1 and CDR2 from the germline V gene are LNHDA and SQIVND (reference sequence). The CDR3 extends over 16 amino acids. Deletions cut 5 bases from V and 13 bases from J, with 26 bases between.